This T cell receptor beta chain stems from a study of cytomegalovirus exposure and HLA in healthy donors. Broader study findings: Cytomegalovirus association was listed for roughly 160 TCR beta chains. Most TCR sequences were uncommon, yet certain public TCRs appeared in many donors.

Libraries were prepared by immunoSEQ multiplex PCR; TCRdb keeps only in-frame clonotypes and omits some of them. The table includes about 74,000 clones, 94% detected once. On this clone: Its matching antigen is unknown.

Trimming took 8 bases from V and 7 from J; bases not matched to a gene: 9. Germline V gives CDR1 MNHEY, CDR2 SMNVEV (reference sequence). The CDR3 is made up of 13 amino acids. This sequence originates from a man between 18 and 35 years old in good health and CMV-seropositive. Source material: PBMCs. The V call is TRBV27, the J call TRBJ2-3; 7 bases fit TRBD2. CDR3 protein: CASATGGGNTQYF. The CDR3 DNA sequence: TGTGCCAGCGCCACGGGGGGTGGAAATACGCAGTATTTT.